The 29 T cell receptor beta chains below all came from one sample that was sequenced in a study of technical replicates of blood from a handful of donors. TCRdb's copy holds only in-frame clones and misses some; the assay was immunoSEQ multiplex PCR. The table records around 76,000 clones, under 95% of them present only once. Sequenced sample: T cells isolated from PBMCs. Source of these receptors: a human donor in good health.

The chain is built from TRBV18 and TRBJ1-4; D remains ambiguous. CDR3 length equals 15 residues. Germline CDR1 KGHSH, CDR2 LQKENI. Between the trimmed V and J ends, which lost 3 bases and 0 bases, there was a span of 8 bases. CDR3 residues: CASSPRVATNEKLFF. As DNA, the CDR3 is TGTGCCAGCTCACCCCGTGTTGCAACTAATGAAAAACTGTTTTTT.

This clone was seen once. The chain employs TRBV5-6 and TRBJ2-7; 7 nucleotides match TRBD2. The CDR3 length is 15 residues. After removal of 2 bases from V and 3 bases from J, the junction contained 8 bases not matched to a gene. The germline V gene has CDR1 SGHDT and CDR2 YYEEEE. The CDR3 DNA sequence: TGTGCCAGCAGCTTCGTTCGGCGGGAGAGCTACGAGCAGTACTTC. Its protein is CASSFVRRESYEQYF.

This chain joins TRBV29-1 and TRBJ2-1; TRBD2 is a possible D gene (6 bases). V was pared by 7 bases and J by 11 bases, with 18 bases between. The CDR3 covers 12 residues. Germline V CDR1 and CDR2: SQVTM, ANQGSEA. CDR3 in DNA: TGCAGCGCCTTGGTCGGGGGACCTAAGCAGTTCTTC. It yields the protein CSALVGGPKQFF.

The chain uses TRBV7-9 and TRBJ2-5, with D possibly being TRBD1 (5 bases). CDR1 and CDR2 (germline): SEHNR, FQNEAQ (reference sequence). This CDR3 has 15 residues. The V and J ends lost 2 bases and 2 bases respectively, with 12 bases between them. The CDR3 DNA sequence: TGTGCCAGCAGCTTAAGTGGGGCTATTCAAGAGACCCAGTACTTC. It is translated as CASSLSGAIQETQYF.

V is TRBV7-2 and J is TRBJ2-1; D remains unclear. In germline, CDR1 is SGHTA, CDR2 FQGNSA. Trimming shortened V by 5 bases and J by 11 bases, and 13 bases separated the two germline ends. The CDR3 runs 12 residues. The CDR3 loop reads CASSLLIPQQFF. CDR3 nucleotide sequence: TGTGCCAGCAGCCTCTTAATCCCCCAGCAGTTCTTC.

V and J are TRBV28 and TRBJ2-7; tentatively, D is TRBD2 (6 bases). CDR1 is MDHEN and CDR2 is SYDVKM in the germline V gene. V lost 8 bases and J 3 bases, leaving 29 bases between the germline ends. CDR3 length: 18 residues. This CDR3 reads CASLSARLVPNTGYEQYF. In DNA form, the CDR3 reads TGTGCCAGCTTATCGGCCCGACTAGTTCCCAACACTGGCTACGAGCAGTACTTC.

This chain connects TRBV11-2 to TRBJ2-7; the D gene is possibly TRBD2 (7 bases). This CDR3 contains 16 residues. Per the germline V gene, CDR1 is SGHAT and CDR2 is FQNNGV. Trimming removed 5 bases from V and 3 bases from J, with 20 bases in between. As DNA, the CDR3 is TGTGCCAGCAGCGGGGGCGGGAGAACTTGGCTCTACGAGCAGTACTTC. It specifies CASSGGGRTWLYEQYF.

The J gene is TRBJ2-7, the V gene TRBV5-4, with a possible D match to TRBD1 (6 bases). From germline, CDR1 is SGHNT and CDR2 YYREEE (reference sequence). The length of the CDR3 is 15 residues. The V end lost 0 bases, the J end lost 3 bases, and 13 bases lay between the germline ends. In DNA, the CDR3 is TGTGCCAGCAGCTTGGCACCGGGACAAGACTACGAGCAGTACTTC. Protein product: CASSLAPGQDYEQYF.

The chain carries TRBV19 and TRBJ2-2, with D maybe TRBD2 (5 bases). The V end lost 6 bases, the J end lost 4 bases, and 12 bases lay between the germline ends. The CDR3 runs to 14 residues. Looked up from germline, CDR1 is LNHDA and CDR2 is SQIVND (reference sequence). The CDR3 DNA reads as TGTGCCAGTAGGGTGGGTGGAGGCACCGGGGAGCTGTTTTTT. It specifies CASRVGGGTGELFF.

The chain carries TRBV29-1 and TRBJ1-4; no clear D gene. CDR3 size: 13 residues. Trimming shortened V by 5 bases and J by 0 bases, and 7 bases separated the two germline ends. The germline V gene encodes CDR1 SQVTM and CDR2 ANQGSEA. CDR3 DNA sequence: TGCAGCGTTCTTCGTTCAACTAATGAAAAACTGTTTTTT. The encoded protein is CSVLRSTNEKLFF.

The rearrangement joins TRBV9 to TRBJ1-2, with unresolved D. V shed 0 bases and J shed 2 bases, with 11 bases lying between them. Germline CDR1 reads SGDLS; CDR2 reads YYNGEE. The CDR3 is 15 residues long. CDR3 loop: CASSVGVGGNYGYTF. The CDR3 region has the DNA TGTGCCAGCAGCGTAGGGGTAGGAGGCAACTATGGCTACACCTTC.

The chain has TRBV2 and TRBJ1-2, with 10 bases aligning to TRBD1. The CDR3 is made up of 13 amino acids. V lost 6 bases and J lost 4; bases outside the gene matches: 2. Germline V gene sequence: CDR1 SNHLY, CDR2 FYNNEI. The CDR3: CASRGTGAYGYTF. CDR3 nucleotide sequence: TGTGCCAGCAGGGGGACAGGGGCCTATGGCTACACCTTC.

The chain employs TRBV4-1 and TRBJ1-1; no firm D call. The V and J ends lost 1 base and 4 bases respectively, with 10 bases between them. This CDR3 is 14 amino acids long. CDR1 and CDR2 (germline): MGHRA, YSYEKL. CDR3 sequence reads: CASSQVPGSTEAFF. CDR3 bases: TGCGCCAGCAGCCAAGTGCCAGGCTCCACTGAAGCTTTCTTT.

The chain joins TRBV7-9 to TRBJ1-1; 8 bases line up with TRBD1. In germline, CDR1 is SEHNR, CDR2 FQNEAQ (reference sequence). V shed 5 bases, J shed 7 bases, and the junction held 6 bases outside the gene matches. The length of the CDR3 is 13 residues. CDR3 loop: CASSPRGQGEAFF. In nucleotides, the CDR3 is TGTGCCAGCAGCCCCAGGGGGCAGGGTGAAGCTTTCTTT.

In its sample, this clone was seen many times. The chain joins TRBV4-1 to TRBJ2-1; D not resolved. Germline V gene lookup returns CDR1 MGHRA and CDR2 YSYEKL. This CDR3 spans 13 amino acids. Trimming took 0 bases from V and 6 from J, leaving 6 bases between them. The CDR3 spells CASSQDSGNEQFF. For the CDR3, the DNA is TGCGCCAGCAGCCAAGATTCCGGCAATGAGCAGTTCTTC.

This clone came up once. The J gene is TRBJ2-6, the V gene TRBV6-6, with 7 bases fitting TRBD1. In germline, CDR1 is MNHNY, CDR2 SVGAGI (reference sequence). V lost 2 bases, J lost 2 bases, and 3 bases stayed unmatched. The CDR3 runs to 16 residues. The CDR3 region is CASSYRGRTGANVLTF. Written as DNA, the CDR3 is TGTGCCAGCAGTTACAGGGGGCGAACTGGGGCCAACGTCCTGACTTTC.

This chain uses TRBV6-5 with TRBJ2-7, with D maybe TRBD1 (6 bases). V was cut by 7 bases and J by 1 base, with 17 bases left in between. The CDR3 runs to 15 residues. Germline CDR1 reads MNHEY; CDR2 reads SVGAGI. The chain's CDR3 is CASTQGGTASYEQYF. Here the CDR3 DNA reads TGTGCCAGCACCCAAGGGGGTACAGCTTCCTACGAGCAGTACTTC.

The V and J genes are TRBV5-1 and TRBJ1-1; no definite D call. The CDR3 is 16 amino acids. The germline V gene encodes CDR1 SGHRS and CDR2 YFSETQ. Trimming pared 0 bases from V and 2 bases from J, leaving 14 bases between. The CDR3 DNA sequence: TGCGCCAGCAGCTTGGCCCCACGCCCCACTAACACTGAAGCTTTCTTT. It codes for CASSLAPRPTNTEAFF.

In this sample, this clone turned up once. The chain links TRBV19 to TRBJ1-1; 7 nucleotides match TRBD1. J lost 9 bases, V lost 9 bases, and 13 bases had no gene match. The CDR3 consists of 13 residues. Germline V lookup: CDR1 LNHDA, CDR2 SQIVND (reference sequence). The CDR3 region has the DNA TGTGCCAGCGCTAGCGGGACAGATGGGAAAGCTTTCTTT. Amino acid sequence: CASASGTDGKAFF.

The chain uses TRBV27 and TRBJ2-7; 8 bases fit TRBD2. The germline V gene encodes CDR1 MNHEY and CDR2 SMNVEV (reference sequence). This CDR3 contains 16 residues. V dropped 6 bases and J dropped 4; count of bases not matched to a gene: 14. The CDR3 is CASSPFEASGWYEQYF. CDR3 in DNA: TGTGCCAGCAGCCCTTTTGAGGCTAGCGGGTGGTACGAGCAGTACTTC.

The rearrangement joins TRBV10-1 to TRBJ2-7; 7 bases are a match to TRBD1. With V trimmed by 5 bases and J by 4 bases, 8 bases remained unmatched. In germline, CDR1 is WNHNN, CDR2 SYGVQD (reference sequence). The CDR3 has 14 amino acids. Written as DNA, the CDR3 is TGCGCCAGCAGTCGATCCCGGGACAGTTACGAGCAGTACTTC. This codes for CASSRSRDSYEQYF.

J is TRBJ2-1 and V is TRBV4-1; 16 positions match TRBD2. Per the germline V gene, CDR1 is MGHRA and CDR2 is YSYEKL. The CDR3 is 20 residues long. Trimming at V came to 4 bases and at J to 8 bases, leaving 17 bases not matched to a gene. CDR3 coding DNA: TGCGCCAGCAGCCCCCCTAGAGGGACTAGCGGGAGGGCCCTCCTTCATGAGCAGTTCTTC. Translation gives CASSPPRGTSGRALLHEQFF.

This chain connects TRBV6-1 to TRBJ2-1; D possibly corresponds to TRBD2 (7 bases). Germline V gives CDR1 MNHNS, CDR2 SASEGT. There are 15 residues in the CDR3. V lost 3 bases to trimming and J lost 4 bases, with 13 bases between them. CDR3 sequence (DNA): TGTGCCAGCAGTGAGGAGGGGGGGCGATACAATGAGCAGTTCTTC. Its protein product is CASSEEGGRYNEQFF.

The chain joins TRBV11-2 to TRBJ2-2; 9 bases align to TRBD1. This CDR3 is 14 amino acids long. The germline gives CDR1 SGHAT, CDR2 FQNNGV. Germline trimming cut 4 bases from V and 7 bases from J; bases unmatched to any gene: 4. This CDR3 reads CASSWTGENGELFF. CDR3 sequence (DNA): TGTGCCAGCAGCTGGACAGGGGAGAACGGGGAGCTGTTTTTT.

The chain has TRBV29-1 and TRBJ2-7, with 7 bases fitting TRBD2. CDR1 is SQVTM and CDR2 is ANQGSEA in the germline V gene. This CDR3 comprises 12 residues. V dropped 7 bases and J dropped 6; count of bases not matched to a gene: 9. The CDR3 loop is CSAGEGRPEQYF. CDR3 nucleotides: TGCAGCGCCGGGGAGGGGCGGCCCGAGCAGTACTTC.

The chain combines TRBV2 with TRBJ2-2; 8 bases are a match to TRBD2. The CDR3 contains 13 residues. CDR1 and CDR2 from the germline V gene are SNHLY and FYNNEI. Trimming cost V 9 bases and J 10 bases; bases outside gene matches: 10. The CDR3 region is CARRGGARQELFF. The CDR3 coding sequence is TGTGCCAGACGGGGGGGAGCGAGGCAGGAGCTGTTTTTT.

V and J are TRBV10-3 and TRBJ2-7, with 12 bases that match TRBD1. Looked up from germline, CDR1 is ENHRY and CDR2 is SYGVKD. The CDR3 has 14 residues. After removal of 6 bases from V and 5 bases from J, the junction contained 5 bases not matched to a gene. DNA of the CDR3: TGTGCCATCAGAGGGACAGGGGGCAATGACGAGCAGTACTTC. This encodes CAIRGTGGNDEQYF.

The rearrangement joins TRBV28 to TRBJ2-7; D is perhaps TRBD2 (6 bases). The CDR3 runs to 14 residues. Trimming removed 4 bases at V and 1 base at J, with 11 bases between. The germline V gene encodes CDR1 MDHEN and CDR2 SYDVKM. CDR3 in DNA: TGTGCCAGCAGTTGGGGGGTTATTTCCTACGAGCAGTACTTC. Its protein is CASSWGVISYEQYF.

The chain couples TRBV5-1 to TRBJ2-1; TRBD2 agrees at 10 bases. The junction had 5 bases not matched to a gene; V was cut back by 0 bases and J by 5 bases. The CDR3 contains 16 residues. The germline V gene has CDR1 SGHRS and CDR2 YFSETQ. The CDR3 loop reads CASSLASGRGNNEQFF. CDR3 nucleotide sequence: TGCGCCAGCAGCTTGGCTAGCGGGAGAGGTAACAATGAGCAGTTCTTC.